This TCR beta chain was documented in a study of brain T cells in children with intractable seizures. The sequenced cases were selected for having the highest brain T cell transcript signatures. Pre-surgery treatment included at least one anti-epileptic drug. The protocol was immunoSEQ multiplex PCR, while the TCRdb copy is restricted to in-frame clones and leaves out a portion. The sample carries 110,000 or so clones, 90% to 95% recorded once. This CDR3 has 15 amino acids. Trimming removed 0 bases from V and 2 bases from J, with 6 bases in between. The gene calls are TRBV5-3 and TRBJ2-6; no reliable D call. TRBV5-3 is marked as an open reading frame, function uncertain. The starting material was peripheral blood, obtained at surgery. The clonotype was recovered from a boy under two years old with hemimegalencephaly and intractable seizures. The CDR3 here is CARSLEFTGANVLTF. CDR3 coding DNA: TGTGCCAGAAGCTTGGAGTTCACTGGGGCCAACGTCCTGACTTTC.